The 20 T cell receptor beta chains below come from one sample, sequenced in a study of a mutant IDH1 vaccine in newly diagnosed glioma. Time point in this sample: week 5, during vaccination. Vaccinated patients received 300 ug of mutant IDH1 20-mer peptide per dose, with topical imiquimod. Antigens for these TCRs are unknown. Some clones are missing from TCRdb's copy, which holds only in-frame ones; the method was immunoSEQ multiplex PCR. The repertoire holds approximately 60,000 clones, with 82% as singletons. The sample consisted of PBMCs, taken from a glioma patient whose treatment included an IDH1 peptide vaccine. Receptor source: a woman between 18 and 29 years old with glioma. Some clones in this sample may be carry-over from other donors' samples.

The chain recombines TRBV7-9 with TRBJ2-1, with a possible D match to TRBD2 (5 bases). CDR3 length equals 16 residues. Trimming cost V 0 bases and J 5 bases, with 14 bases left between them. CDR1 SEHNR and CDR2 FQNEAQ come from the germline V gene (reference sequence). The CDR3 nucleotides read TGTGCCAGCAGCTTAGCCGGTTTAGCGAAAAACAATGAGCAGTTCTTC. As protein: CASSLAGLAKNNEQFF.

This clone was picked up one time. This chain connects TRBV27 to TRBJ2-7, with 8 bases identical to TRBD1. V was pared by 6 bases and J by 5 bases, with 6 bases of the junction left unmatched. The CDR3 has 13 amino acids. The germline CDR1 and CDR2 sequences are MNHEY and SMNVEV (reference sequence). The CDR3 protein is CASSYSTGDEQYF. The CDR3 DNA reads TGTGCCAGCAGCTACTCGACAGGGGACGAGCAGTACTTC.

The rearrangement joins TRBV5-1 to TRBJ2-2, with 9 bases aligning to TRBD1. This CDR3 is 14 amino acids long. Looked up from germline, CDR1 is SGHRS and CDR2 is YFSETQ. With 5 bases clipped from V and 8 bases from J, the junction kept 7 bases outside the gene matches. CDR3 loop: CASSRGTGKGELFF. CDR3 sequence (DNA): TGCGCCAGCAGTCGGGGGACAGGGAAGGGGGAGCTGTTTTTT.

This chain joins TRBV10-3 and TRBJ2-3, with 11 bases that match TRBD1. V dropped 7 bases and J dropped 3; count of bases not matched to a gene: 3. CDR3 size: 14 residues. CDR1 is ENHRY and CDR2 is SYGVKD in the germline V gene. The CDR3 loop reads CAINGQGATDTQYF. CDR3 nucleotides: TGTGCCATCAACGGACAGGGGGCTACAGATACGCAGTATTTT.

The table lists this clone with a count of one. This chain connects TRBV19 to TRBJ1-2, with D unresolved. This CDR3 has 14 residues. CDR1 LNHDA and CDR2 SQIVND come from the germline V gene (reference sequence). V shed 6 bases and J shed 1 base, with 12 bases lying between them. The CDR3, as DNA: TGTGCCAGTAGCCTACTTGGGATTAACTATGGCTACACCTTC. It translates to CASSLLGINYGYTF. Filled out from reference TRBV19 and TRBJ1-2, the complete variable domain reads DGGITQSPKYLFRKEGQNVTLSCEQNLNHDAMYWYRQDPGQGLRLIYYSQIVNDFQKGDIAEGYSVSREKKESFPLTVTSAQKNPTAFYLCASSLLGINYGYTFGSGTRLTVV.

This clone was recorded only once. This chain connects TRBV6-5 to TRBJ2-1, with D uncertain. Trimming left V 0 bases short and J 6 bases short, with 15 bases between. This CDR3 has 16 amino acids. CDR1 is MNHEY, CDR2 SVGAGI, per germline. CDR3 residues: CASSYSFGQRGNEQFF. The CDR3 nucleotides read TGTGCCAGCAGTTACTCCTTTGGGCAGCGTGGCAATGAGCAGTTCTTC.

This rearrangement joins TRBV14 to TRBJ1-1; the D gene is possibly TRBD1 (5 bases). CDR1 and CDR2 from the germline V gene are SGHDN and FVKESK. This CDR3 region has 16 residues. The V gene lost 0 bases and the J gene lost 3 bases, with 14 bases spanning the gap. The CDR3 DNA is TGTGCCAGCAGCCAAGATCTGGGGAGAGGGGACACTGAAGCTTTCTTT. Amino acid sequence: CASSQDLGRGDTEAFF.

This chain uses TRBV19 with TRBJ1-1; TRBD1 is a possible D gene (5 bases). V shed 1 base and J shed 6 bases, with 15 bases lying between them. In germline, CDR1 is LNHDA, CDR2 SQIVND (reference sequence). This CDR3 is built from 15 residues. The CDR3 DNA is TGTGCCAGTAGTATAGGTCAGGGATGGGGCGCTGAAGCTTTCTTT. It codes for CASSIGQGWGAEAFF.

CDR3 sequence reads: CASSWGANTGELFF. DNA of the CDR3: TGTGCCAGTAGTTGGGGGGCTAACACCGGGGAGCTGTTTTTT. V and J are TRBV19 and TRBJ2-2; D may match TRBD1 or TRBD2 (6 bases each). The CDR3 covers 14 residues. The germline gives CDR1 LNHDA, CDR2 SQIVND (reference sequence). Between the trimmed V and J ends, which lost 5 bases and 2 bases, there was a span of 9 bases.

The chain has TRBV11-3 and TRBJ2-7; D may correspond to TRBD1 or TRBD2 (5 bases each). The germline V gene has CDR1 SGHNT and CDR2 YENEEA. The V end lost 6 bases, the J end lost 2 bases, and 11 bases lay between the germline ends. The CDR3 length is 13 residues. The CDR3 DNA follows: TGTGCCAGCAGTAGCGACAGTGCCTACGAGCAGTACTTC. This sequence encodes CASSSDSAYEQYF.

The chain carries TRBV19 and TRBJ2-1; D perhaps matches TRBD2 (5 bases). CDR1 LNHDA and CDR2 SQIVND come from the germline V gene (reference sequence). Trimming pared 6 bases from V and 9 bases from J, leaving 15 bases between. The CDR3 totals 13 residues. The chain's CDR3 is CASSEGSRGEQFF. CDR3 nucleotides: TGTGCCAGTAGCGAGGGTAGCCGCGGTGAGCAGTTCTTC. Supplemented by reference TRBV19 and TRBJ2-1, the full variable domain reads DGGITQSPKYLFRKEGQNVTLSCEQNLNHDAMYWYRQDPGQGLRLIYYSQIVNDFQKGDIAEGYSVSREKKESFPLTVTSAQKNPTAFYLCASSEGSRGEQFFGPGTRLTVL.

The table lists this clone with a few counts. This chain's CDR3 is CASSFGGAGNQPQHF. The CDR3 DNA reads TGTGCCAGCAGTTTCGGGGGGGCCGGCAATCAGCCCCAGCATTTT. This chain joins TRBV28 and TRBJ1-5, with a tentative D call TRBD1 (6 bases). The CDR3 is made up of 15 amino acids. The V end lost 3 bases, the J end lost 2 bases, and 11 bases lay between the germline ends. Germline V lookup: CDR1 MDHEN, CDR2 SYDVKM.

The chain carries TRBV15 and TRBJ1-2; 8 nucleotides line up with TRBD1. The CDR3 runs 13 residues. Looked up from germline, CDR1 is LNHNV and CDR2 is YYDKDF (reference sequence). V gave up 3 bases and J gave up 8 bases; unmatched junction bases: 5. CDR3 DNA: TGTGCCACCAGCAGGGACAGGGAGGGAGGCTACACCTTC. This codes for CATSRDREGGYTF.

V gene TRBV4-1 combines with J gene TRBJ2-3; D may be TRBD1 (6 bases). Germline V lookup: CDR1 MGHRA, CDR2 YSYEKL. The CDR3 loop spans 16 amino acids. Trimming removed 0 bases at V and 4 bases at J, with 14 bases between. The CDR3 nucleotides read TGCGCCAGCAGCCAAGAAGCAGGGGCGACCGCAGATACGCAGTATTTT. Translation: CASSQEAGATADTQYF.

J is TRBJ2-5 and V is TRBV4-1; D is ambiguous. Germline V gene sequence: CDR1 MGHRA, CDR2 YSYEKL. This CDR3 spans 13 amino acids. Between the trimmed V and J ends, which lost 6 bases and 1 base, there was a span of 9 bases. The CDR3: CASSLVPQETQYF. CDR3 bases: TGCGCCAGCAGTTTAGTCCCCCAAGAGACCCAGTACTTC.

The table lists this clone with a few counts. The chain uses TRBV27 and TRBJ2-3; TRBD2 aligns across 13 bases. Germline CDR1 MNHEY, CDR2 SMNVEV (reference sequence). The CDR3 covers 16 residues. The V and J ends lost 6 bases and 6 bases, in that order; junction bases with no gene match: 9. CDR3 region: CASSGLAGARSDTQYF. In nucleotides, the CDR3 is TGTGCCAGCAGCGGACTAGCGGGGGCTCGAAGTGATACGCAGTATTTT.

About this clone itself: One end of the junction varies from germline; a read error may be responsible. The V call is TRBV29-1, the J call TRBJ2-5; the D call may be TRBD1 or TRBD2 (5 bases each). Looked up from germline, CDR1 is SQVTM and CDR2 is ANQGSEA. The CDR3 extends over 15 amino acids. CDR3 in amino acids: CSVDLGRGYQEAQYF. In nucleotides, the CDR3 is TGCAGCGTTGATTTGGGACGCGGGTACCAAGAGGCCCAGTACTTC.

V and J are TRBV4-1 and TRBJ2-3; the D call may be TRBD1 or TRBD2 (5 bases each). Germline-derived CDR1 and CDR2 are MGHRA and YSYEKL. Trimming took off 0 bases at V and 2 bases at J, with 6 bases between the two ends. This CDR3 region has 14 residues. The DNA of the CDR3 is TGCGCCAGCAGCCAAGACGGGACCACAGATACGCAGTATTTT. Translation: CASSQDGTTDTQYF.

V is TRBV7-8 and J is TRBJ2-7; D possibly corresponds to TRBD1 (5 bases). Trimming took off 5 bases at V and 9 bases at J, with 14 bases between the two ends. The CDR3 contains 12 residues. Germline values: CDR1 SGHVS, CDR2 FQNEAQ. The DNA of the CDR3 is TGTGCCAGCAGCCAACTCCAGGGTTCGCAGTACTTC. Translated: CASSQLQGSQYF.

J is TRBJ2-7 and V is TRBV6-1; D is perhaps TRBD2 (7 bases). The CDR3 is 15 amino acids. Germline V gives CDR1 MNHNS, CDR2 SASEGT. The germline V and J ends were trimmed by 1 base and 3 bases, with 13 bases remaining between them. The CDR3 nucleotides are TGTGCCAGCAGTGAAGAGGTAGGGGGGGTCTACGAGCAGTACTTC. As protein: CASSEEVGGVYEQYF.